Below, 3 T cell receptor beta chains from the same sample are listed, as sequenced in a study of T cells after yellow fever vaccination. TCRdb called the 5' RACE reads again in MiXCR, with one record for every CDR3 protein. The sample lists a few hundred thousand distinct CDR3 sequences; roughly 5% were seen once. The source was CD4+ T cells sorted from PBMCs, collected on the day of the yellow fever booster vaccination. The receptors come from a man in his late teens or twenties who received the YFV17D yellow fever vaccine.

This clonotype has more than one count but fewer than ten. The chain joins TRBV7-2 to TRBJ2-5; the match to TRBD2 covers 15 bases. V shed 7 bases, J shed 5 bases, and the junction held 8 bases outside the gene matches. This CDR3 has 16 residues. Germline V gene lookup returns CDR1 SGHTA and CDR2 FQGNSA. In DNA form, the CDR3 reads TGTGCCAGCACCCTAGGACTAGCGGGGGGGCGGGAGACCCAGTACTTC. Protein product: CASTLGLAGGRETQYF.

Only a few counts were recorded for this clonotype. The chain combines TRBV20-1 with TRBJ2-5; 10 bases map to TRBD2. CDR1 and CDR2 from the germline V gene are DFQATT and SNEGSKA (reference sequence). V lost 0 bases, J lost 7 bases, and 11 bases stayed unmatched. The CDR3 is 16 amino acids. The DNA of the CDR3 is TGCAGTGCTAGAGATACGGCGAGACTAGCGGGCGGGACCCAGTACTTC. It encodes CSARDTARLAGGTQYF.

There are a few counts of this clonotype. The gene calls are TRBV6-5 and TRBJ2-2; 8 bases agree with TRBD2. This CDR3 contains 14 residues. Trimming took 7 bases from V and 7 from J; bases not matched to a gene: 8. The germline V gene encodes CDR1 MNHEY and CDR2 SVGAGI. CDR3 sequence (DNA): TGTGCCAGCACCCGGGGGGGCCGAGGCGGGGAGCTGTTTTTT. This encodes CASTRGGRGGELFF.